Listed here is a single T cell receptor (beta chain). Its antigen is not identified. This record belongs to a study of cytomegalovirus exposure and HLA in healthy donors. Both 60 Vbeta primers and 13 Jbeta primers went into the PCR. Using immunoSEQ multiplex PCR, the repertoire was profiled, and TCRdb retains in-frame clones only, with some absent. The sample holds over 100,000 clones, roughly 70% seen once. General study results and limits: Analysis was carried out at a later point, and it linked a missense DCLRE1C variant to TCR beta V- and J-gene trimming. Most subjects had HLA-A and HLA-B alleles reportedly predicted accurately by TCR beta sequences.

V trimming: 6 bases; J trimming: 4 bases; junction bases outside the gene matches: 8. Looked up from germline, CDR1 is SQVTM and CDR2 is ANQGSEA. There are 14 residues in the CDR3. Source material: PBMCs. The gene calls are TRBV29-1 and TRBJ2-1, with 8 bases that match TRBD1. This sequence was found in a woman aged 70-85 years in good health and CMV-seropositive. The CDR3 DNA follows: TGCAGCGTCGTCAGACAGGGGCAGTACAATGAGCAGTTCTTC. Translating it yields CSVVRQGQYNEQFF.